One and the same sample provided the 24 T cell receptor beta chains below, sequenced in a study of human T cells and chemical hapten exposure. TCRdb recomputed calls from the RACE reads with MiXCR, one row per CDR3 protein. This sample has 97,000 or so distinct CDR3 sequences, with roughly 27% found just once. Sample time point: patch test 3, about 24 weeks after DPC sensitization. Treatment noted: therapeutic diphenylcyclopropenone sensitization with weekly scalp DPC. This specimen was whole blood, taken in connection with sensitization to the hapten diphenylcyclopropenone (DPC). Every receptor here comes from a man aged 40-49 years with alopecia areata. Some clones in this sample may be carry-over from other donors' samples.

This clonotype was seen a few times. V gene TRBV6-2 or TRBV6-3 combines with J gene TRBJ2-2; D gene ambiguous. Trimming removed 3 bases from V and 1 base from J, with 6 bases in between. The germline V gene has CDR1 MNHEY and CDR2 SVGEGT. CDR3 length: 14 residues. This CDR3 is CASSYRRNTGELFF. In nucleotides, the CDR3 is TGTGCCAGCAGTTATCGACGGAACACCGGGGAGCTGTTTTTT.

Only a few counts were recorded for this clonotype. J is TRBJ2-5 and V is TRBV7-2; TRBD2 matches 8 bases. The V gene's germline CDR1 is SGHTA and CDR2 FQGNSA. Germline trimming cut 0 bases from V and 4 bases from J; bases unmatched to any gene: 10. The CDR3 length is 17 residues. CDR3 sequence (DNA): TGTGCCAGCAGCTTAGCTAGAGGGACTAGAACGGGAGAGACCCAGTACTTC. The encoded protein is CASSLARGTRTGETQYF.

V usage is TRBV11-2 and J usage is TRBJ2-3, with 9 bases identical to TRBD1. This CDR3 spans 17 amino acids. Germline-derived CDR1 and CDR2 are SGHAT and FQNNGV. The trim removed 3 bases at V and 5 bases at J, leaving 12 bases unmatched. The CDR3 sequence: CASSFLSSGTGLDTQYF. As DNA, the CDR3 is TGTGCCAGCAGCTTCCTCTCCTCCGGGACAGGGTTAGATACGCAGTATTTT.

CDR3 in amino acids: CASSFCIAGTGGSQPQHF. Here the CDR3 DNA reads TGTGCCAGCAGCTTCTGTATAGCCGGGACAGGGGGCAGTCAGCCCCAGCATTTT. The genes are TRBV5-6 and TRBJ1-5, with 12 positions matching TRBD1. The CDR3 covers 18 residues. In germline, CDR1 is SGHDT, CDR2 YYEEEE. V gave up 2 bases and J gave up 6 bases; unmatched junction bases: 12.

The CDR3 sequence: CSVSQGVSNQPQHF. CDR3 DNA: TGCAGCGTTTCCCAGGGGGTTAGCAATCAGCCCCAGCATTTT. This chain uses TRBV29-1 with TRBJ1-5; TRBD1 aligns across 7 bases. V dropped 5 bases and J dropped 0; count of bases not matched to a gene: 4. The CDR3 covers 14 residues. Germline V CDR1 and CDR2: SQVTM, ANQGSEA.

This clonotype was seen more than once but under ten times. The chain has TRBV6-1 and TRBJ2-7; D remains ambiguous. CDR1 MNHNS and CDR2 SASEGT come from the germline V gene. The CDR3 is 12 amino acids. V was trimmed by 5 bases and J by 2 bases, leaving 7 bases between them. The CDR3 region has the DNA TGTGCCAGCAGTATGGAGCCCTACGAGCAGTACTTC. Its translation is CASSMEPYEQYF.

The chain couples TRBV10-3 to TRBJ2-3; D is uncertain. CDR3 size: 12 residues. Trimming took 2 bases from V and 5 from J, leaving 5 bases between them. Germline-derived CDR1 and CDR2 are ENHRY and SYGVKD. This chain's CDR3 is CAISEGVDTQYF. The DNA of the CDR3 is TGTGCCATCAGTGAGGGAGTAGATACGCAGTATTTT.

This clonotype was seen a handful of times. The V and J genes are TRBV28 and TRBJ2-7; a possible D gene is TRBD2 (6 bases). This CDR3 is built from 14 residues. V lost 4 bases to trimming and J lost 0 bases, with 10 bases between them. Germline assignment: CDR1 MDHEN and CDR2 SYDVKM. CDR3 amino acids: CASSSRDFSYEQYF. Here the CDR3 DNA reads TGTGCCAGCAGTTCCCGGGACTTCTCCTACGAGCAGTACTTC. Full variable domain (missing parts from reference TRBV28 and TRBJ2-7): DVKVTQSSRYLVKRTGEKVFLECVQDMDHENMFWYRQDPGLGLRLIYFSYDVKMKEKGDIPEGYSVSREKKERFSLILESASTNQTSMYLCASSSRDFSYEQYFGPGTRLTVT.

V is TRBV28 and J is TRBJ1-1, with D maybe TRBD1 (5 bases). The length of the CDR3 is 14 residues. CDR1 is MDHEN, CDR2 SYDVKM, per germline. V lost 7 bases, J lost 1 base, and 13 bases lay in between. CDR3 sequence: CASTRQQPNTEAFF. The CDR3 DNA follows: TGTGCCAGCACTCGACAGCAGCCGAACACTGAAGCTTTCTTT.

V usage is TRBV28 and J usage is TRBJ2-2; D call uncertain. Germline CDR1 reads MDHEN; CDR2 reads SYDVKM. The CDR3 has 12 residues. The V gene lost 8 bases and the J gene lost 6 bases, with 10 bases spanning the gap. CDR3 nucleotide sequence: TGTGCCAGCCGACCGCTAGCCGGGGAGCTGTTTTTT. It translates to CASRPLAGELFF. The variable domain in full, with the rest retrieved from reference TRBV28 and TRBJ2-2, is DVKVTQSSRYLVKRTGEKVFLECVQDMDHENMFWYRQDPGLGLRLIYFSYDVKMKEKGDIPEGYSVSREKKERFSLILESASTNQTSMYLCASRPLAGELFFGEGSRLTVL.

The genes are TRBV9 and TRBJ2-5; D may match TRBD1 or TRBD2 (5 bases each). The CDR3 covers 15 residues. Germline V gene lookup returns CDR1 SGDLS and CDR2 YYNGEE. V lost 3 bases to trimming and J lost 3 bases, with 15 bases between them. CDR3 amino acids: CASSARDAEEETQYF. CDR3 nucleotide sequence: TGTGCCAGCAGCGCCCGGGACGCCGAGGAAGAGACCCAGTACTTC.

This CDR3 reads CATGQGIIYEQYF. The CDR3 coding sequence is TGTGCCACCGGACAGGGGATAATCTACGAGCAGTACTTC. The V call is TRBV28, the J call TRBJ2-7; 9 bases are a match to TRBD1. There are 13 residues in the CDR3. Germline lookup yields CDR1 MDHEN and CDR2 SYDVKM. V dropped 10 bases and J dropped 3; count of bases not matched to a gene: 7.

This chain uses TRBV6-5 with TRBJ1-5; 8 bases fit TRBD1. Germline CDR1 reads MNHEY; CDR2 reads SVGAGI. The CDR3 loop spans 15 amino acids. Trimming removed 5 bases from V and 5 bases from J; junction bases left unmatched: 8. This CDR3 reads CASSPDRGPDQPQHF. CDR3 sequence (DNA): TGTGCCAGCAGTCCCGACAGGGGACCCGATCAGCCCCAGCATTTT.

V gene TRBV28 combines with J gene TRBJ2-1, with D possibly matching TRBD2 (5 bases). V lost 8 bases, J lost 8 bases, and 16 bases lay in between. Germline lookup yields CDR1 MDHEN and CDR2 SYDVKM. The CDR3 has 13 amino acids. The CDR3 loop reads CASRVSPGYEQFF. The DNA for the CDR3 is TGTGCCAGCCGCGTTTCTCCGGGGTATGAGCAGTTCTTC.

This clonotype has a handful of counts. Here the CDR3 DNA reads TGTGCCAGCAGTTACGTAGGAAACTATGGCTACACCTTC. This encodes CASSYVGNYGYTF. The J gene is TRBJ1-2, the V gene TRBV6-2 or TRBV6-3; D remains ambiguous. Germline-derived CDR1 and CDR2 are MNHEY and SVGEGT. Between the trimmed V and J ends, which lost 2 bases and 2 bases, there was a span of 6 bases. This CDR3 spans 13 amino acids.

The rearrangement uses TRBV6-6 and TRBJ2-7, with TRBD1 matching 7 bases. The CDR3 length is 14 residues. Germline V CDR1 and CDR2: MNHNY, SVGAGI (reference sequence). The V segment lost 6 bases and the J segment 7 bases; nucleotides outside the gene matches: 12. The CDR3: CASSTRGQMGEQYF. DNA of the CDR3: TGTGCCAGCAGCACGAGGGGACAGATGGGGGAGCAGTACTTC.

This clonotype was picked up a small number of times. V usage is TRBV5-1 and J usage is TRBJ2-6, with D possibly TRBD2 on 5 matching bases. The CDR3 is made up of 16 amino acids. The V gene lost 5 bases and the J gene lost 3 bases, with 15 bases spanning the gap. CDR1 and CDR2 from the germline V gene are SGHRS and YFSETQ. The CDR3 nucleotides are TGCGCCAGCAGTCCCGGTGAGGGAAATGGGGCCAACGTCCTGACTTTC. Its protein product is CASSPGEGNGANVLTF.

This clonotype has just a few counts. The rearrangement uses TRBV7-8 and TRBJ2-7; D is tentatively TRBD1 or TRBD2 (6 bases each). Germline V gives CDR1 SGHVS, CDR2 FQNEAQ. The ends were cut back, 4 bases at V and 7 bases at J, with 20 bases in the middle. This CDR3 has 15 residues. In DNA form, the CDR3 reads TGTGCCAGCAGCTCCTACAGGGACTGGACGCGTGAGCAGTACTTC. This gives the protein CASSSYRDWTREQYF.

The V gene is TRBV12-3 or TRBV12-4, the J gene TRBJ1-1; no clear D gene. Trimming left V 2 bases short and J 0 bases short, with 13 bases between. The CDR3 sequence is 16 residues long. CDR3 in amino acids: CASSLKVGGLNTEAFF. CDR3 DNA sequence: TGTGCCAGCAGTTTAAAAGTAGGAGGGTTGAACACTGAAGCTTTCTTT.

This clonotype was detected only a few times. CDR3 loop: CASGDLLAGWGGNEQFF. The CDR3 DNA sequence: TGTGCCAGCGGGGATTTACTAGCGGGTTGGGGGGGAAATGAGCAGTTCTTC. The J gene is TRBJ2-1, the V gene TRBV27; the match to TRBD2 covers 9 bases. CDR3 length equals 17 residues. With V trimmed by 8 bases and J by 7 bases, 18 bases remained unmatched. Germline V gene lookup returns CDR1 MNHEY and CDR2 SMNVEV (reference sequence).

The chain recombines TRBV15 with TRBJ2-7; a weak D match, TRBD1 (6 bases). Germline lookup yields CDR1 LNHNV and CDR2 YYDKDF (reference sequence). V shed 6 bases and J shed 0 bases, with 9 bases lying between them. The CDR3 length is 13 residues. The CDR3 bases are TGTGCCACCAGAAAAGGGGGCTCCTACGAGCAGTACTTC. Protein sequence: CATRKGGSYEQYF.

The gene calls are TRBV5-5 and TRBJ2-1; perhaps TRBD1 as D (6 bases). Per the germline V gene, CDR1 is SGHKS and CDR2 is YYEKEE (reference sequence). CDR3 length: 15 residues. Trimming shortened V by 2 bases and J by 0 bases, and 9 bases separated the two germline ends. CDR3 region: CASSLQGPSYNEQFF. The CDR3 nucleotides read TGTGCCAGCAGCTTACAGGGTCCCTCCTACAATGAGCAGTTCTTC.

This clonotype was detected only a few times. The rearrangement links TRBV28 to TRBJ2-7; D might be TRBD2 (7 bases). V gave up 6 bases and J gave up 6 bases, with 27 bases separating them. Germline V lookup: CDR1 MDHEN, CDR2 SYDVKM. CDR3 length: 17 amino acids. The CDR3 protein is CASRTPALRGALLEQYF. CDR3 nucleotide sequence: TGTGCCAGCAGGACCCCGGCCCTTCGGGGGGCGCTTCTCGAGCAGTACTTC.

Only a few counts were recorded for this clonotype. V gene TRBV28 combines with J gene TRBJ2-7, with D unresolved. CDR3 length: 12 residues. Deletions cut 6 bases from V and 3 bases from J, with 9 bases between. Per germline, CDR1 MDHEN and CDR2 SYDVKM. The CDR3 region has the DNA TGTGCCAGCAGGCCACCCGGCTACGAGCAGTACTTC. This translates into CASRPPGYEQYF.